These 24 T cell receptor beta chains originate from one sample sequenced in a study of CD8 T cells in Susac syndrome (dated by TCRdb to 2018 to 2020). Libraries were made using the immunoSEQ multiplex PCR assay. RNA was extracted using the RNeasy kit, and about 0.45 to 1 ug of the RNA was reverse transcribed with random hexamers. TCRdb passed the public sequencing reads through fastp at Q25 and MiXCR, retaining productive beta sequences. Records with the same CDR3 protein are collapsed into one entry carrying the most frequent genes and DNA. This sample gives about 84,000 distinct CDR3 sequences in total; 85% to 95% of them show up just once. In total, the top ten clones hold 0.25% to 0.4% of the sample. The source material was CD8+ T cells from PBMCs. These TCRs come from a human donor in good health.

The chain is built from TRBV6-5 and TRBJ2-7; 9 bases are a match to TRBD2. Trimming cost V 5 bases and J 3 bases; bases outside gene matches: 11. The CDR3 runs 16 residues. CDR1 is MNHEY, CDR2 SVGAGI, per germline. The CDR3 sequence is CASSHDWSGGNYEQYF. The CDR3 DNA reads as TGTGCCAGCAGTCACGACTGGAGCGGGGGGAACTACGAGCAGTACTTC.

The J gene is TRBJ1-1, the V gene TRBV27; no clear D gene. Germline V gives CDR1 MNHEY, CDR2 SMNVEV (reference sequence). Trimming pared 1 base from V and 4 bases from J, leaving 10 bases between. This CDR3 spans 14 amino acids. The CDR3: CASSLLLGSTEAFF. The CDR3 DNA reads as TGTGCCAGCAGTTTATTACTGGGGTCCACTGAAGCTTTCTTT.

This clonotype has just a few counts. V usage is TRBV6-2 or TRBV6-3 and J usage is TRBJ2-7; TRBD1 agrees at 7 bases. Unmatched junction bases numbered 5, after V lost 3 bases and J lost 3 bases. Germline V gene data show CDR1 as MNHEY and CDR2 as SVGEGT. The CDR3 has 14 amino acids. The DNA for the CDR3 is TGTGCCAGCAGTTATCCAGACAGGGACTACGAGCAGTACTTC. Its protein product is CASSYPDRDYEQYF.

The chain recombines TRBV4-1 with TRBJ1-1; D is uncertain. Trimming cost V 1 base and J 9 bases, with 9 bases left between them. Germline V CDR1 and CDR2: MGHRA, YSYEKL. The CDR3 totals 12 residues. Here the CDR3 reads CASSQAGSKAFF. CDR3 in DNA: TGCGCCAGCAGCCAAGCCGGCTCTAAAGCTTTCTTT.

This clonotype was seen just once. The rearrangement joins TRBV4-2 to TRBJ2-7; perhaps D is TRBD1 or TRBD2 (5 bases each). Per the germline V gene, CDR1 is LGHNA and CDR2 is YNFKEQ. Between the trimmed V and J ends, which lost 1 base and 6 bases, there was a span of 13 bases. The CDR3 consists of 14 residues. The CDR3 bases are TGTGCCAGCAGCCAAGCGACAGAACGGGGCGAGCAGTACTTC. Protein: CASSQATERGEQYF.

A note on this clonotype: The junction differs from germline at one of its ends, possibly a read error. The chain has TRBV4-2 and TRBJ2-6; possible D gene TRBD1, 5 bases. CDR3 length: 19 residues. Germline values: CDR1 LGHNA, CDR2 YNFKEQ. The DNA of the CDR3 is TGTGCCTGCAGCCCCATCGGAGACAGCGCATACTCTGGGGCCAACGTCCTGACTTTC. Amino acids: CACSPIGDSAYSGANVLTF.

V and J are TRBV13 and TRBJ2-1; 11 bases line up with TRBD2. The CDR3 contains 15 residues. Germline CDR1 is PRHDT and CDR2 is FYEKMQ (reference sequence). V dropped 5 bases and J dropped 8; count of bases not matched to a gene: 8. CDR3 protein: CASSPIAGGPDEQFF. DNA of the CDR3: TGTGCCAGCAGCCCCATAGCGGGGGGGCCCGATGAGCAGTTCTTC. Filled out from reference TRBV13 and TRBJ2-1, the complete variable domain reads AAGVIQSPRHLIKEKRETATLKCYPIPRHDTVYWYQQGPGQDPQFLISFYEKMQSDKGSIPDRFSAQQFSDYHSELNMSSLELGDSALYFCASSPIAGGPDEQFFGPGTRLTVL.

The chain uses TRBV19 and TRBJ2-2; D gene ambiguous. The length of the CDR3 is 13 residues. CDR1 LNHDA and CDR2 SQIVND come from the germline V gene (reference sequence). The V end was cut by 5 bases, the J end by 7 bases, with 11 bases between. The CDR3 spells CASSPSPGGELFF. The CDR3, as DNA: TGTGCCAGTAGTCCCTCCCCCGGCGGGGAGCTGTTTTTT.

This clonotype was observed a handful of times. J is TRBJ2-7 and V is TRBV2; no firm D call. V lost 3 bases to trimming and J lost 1 base, with 13 bases between them. CDR1 and CDR2 (germline): SNHLY, FYNNEI. The CDR3 is 15 amino acids. The chain's CDR3 is CASSDPDMGSYEQYF. In DNA form, the CDR3 reads TGTGCCAGCAGTGATCCTGACATGGGTTCCTACGAGCAGTACTTC.

The V gene is TRBV18, the J gene TRBJ2-7, with 9 positions matching TRBD1. The ends lost 3 bases at V and 3 bases at J; junction bases unmatched: 6. This CDR3 spans 15 amino acids. Germline CDR1 is KGHSH and CDR2 is LQKENI. The CDR3 region has the DNA TGTGCCAGCTCACCGGACAGGGGCGGGGTCTACGAGCAGTACTTC. It encodes CASSPDRGGVYEQYF.

V and J are TRBV12-3 or TRBV12-4 and TRBJ1-1; 7 bases line up with TRBD1. The CDR3 spans 16 residues. V trimming: 0 bases; J trimming: 2 bases; junction bases outside the gene matches: 6. CDR3 protein: CASSLAWTGANTEAFF. The CDR3 bases are TGTGCCAGCAGTTTAGCTTGGACAGGAGCCAACACTGAAGCTTTCTTT.

Only one count was recorded for this clonotype. The chain employs TRBV3-1 and TRBJ2-3, with D perhaps matching TRBD2 (6 bases). Per germline, CDR1 LGHDT and CDR2 YNNKEL (reference sequence). V was shortened by 2 bases and J by 2 bases, with 14 bases between the two germline ends. The CDR3 runs to 16 residues. In DNA form, the CDR3 reads TGTGCCAGCAGCCAAATCCTCAGCGGGTACACAGATACGCAGTATTTT. Amino acid sequence: CASSQILSGYTDTQYF.

The V and J genes are TRBV2 and TRBJ2-3, with 9 bases aligning to TRBD1. Germline values: CDR1 SNHLY, CDR2 FYNNEI. This CDR3 spans 14 amino acids. V lost 5 bases to trimming and J lost 4 bases; unmatched junction nucleotides: 4. The CDR3 sequence: CASSFNRGPDTQYF. CDR3 in DNA: TGTGCCAGCAGTTTTAACAGGGGGCCAGATACGCAGTATTTT.

The rearrangement uses TRBV7-3 and TRBJ2-5; tentative D call: TRBD2 (6 bases). The V end lost 1 base, the J end lost 4 bases, and 10 bases lay between the germline ends. Germline V gene data show CDR1 as SGHTA and CDR2 as FQGTGA. The length of the CDR3 is 14 residues. The CDR3 DNA sequence: TGTGCCAGCAGCTTAAGGGGGGAAGGAGAGACCCAGTACTTC. It yields the protein CASSLRGEGETQYF.

This rearrangement joins TRBV5-1 to TRBJ1-2; 9 positions match TRBD1. The germline V gene encodes CDR1 SGHRS and CDR2 YFSETQ. This CDR3 comprises 14 residues. V lost 2 bases and J lost 6; bases outside the gene matches: 5. CDR3 sequence (DNA): TGCGCCAGCAGCTTAAGCGGGACAGGGAATGGCTACACCTTC. Its translation: CASSLSGTGNGYTF.

The chain links TRBV6-1 to TRBJ2-5, with 8 bases identical to TRBD2. The CDR3 length is 18 residues. Germline CDR1 MNHNS, CDR2 SASEGT. V lost 5 bases and J lost 2; bases outside the gene matches: 16. This CDR3 reads CASSLGASGHPSQETQYF. CDR3 nucleotide sequence: TGTGCCAGCAGTCTAGGGGCTAGCGGGCACCCATCTCAAGAGACCCAGTACTTC.

V usage is TRBV9 and J usage is TRBJ1-5, with D tentatively TRBD1 (6 bases). The ends were cut back, 4 bases at V and 6 bases at J, with 14 bases in the middle. CDR3 length: 14 amino acids. Germline V gene lookup returns CDR1 SGDLS and CDR2 YYNGEE. The CDR3 bases are TGTGCCAGCAGCTCAGGGGCCTCCGGTCAGCCCCAGCATTTT. It specifies CASSSGASGQPQHF.

The rearrangement joins TRBV7-3 to TRBJ1-1; 8 nucleotides line up with TRBD1. V trimming: 4 bases; J trimming: 10 bases; junction bases outside the gene matches: 8. The CDR3 loop spans 13 amino acids. In germline, CDR1 is SGHTA, CDR2 FQGTGA. This CDR3 is CASSSGQAFGAFF. CDR3 DNA sequence: TGTGCCAGCAGCTCGGGACAGGCTTTTGGAGCTTTCTTT.

The DNA of the CDR3 is TGCGCCAGCAGCTTGACAGGACCGGTGAACACTGAAGCTTTCTTT. Amino acid sequence: CASSLTGPVNTEAFF. J is TRBJ1-1 and V is TRBV5-1; TRBD1 is a possible D gene (5 bases). The germline V gene encodes CDR1 SGHRS and CDR2 YFSETQ. V was clipped by 1 base and J by 0 bases, with 10 bases between them. The CDR3 extends over 15 amino acids.

The V call is TRBV4-1, the J call TRBJ2-7; 7 bases map to TRBD2. This CDR3 is built from 16 residues. The germline gives CDR1 MGHRA, CDR2 YSYEKL. V trimming: 1 base; J trimming: 3 bases; junction bases outside the gene matches: 9. The CDR3 DNA is TGCGCCAGCAGCCAAGTGGGACGCGGGGGTTTCTACGAGCAGTACTTC. This codes for CASSQVGRGGFYEQYF.

The J gene is TRBJ2-1, the V gene TRBV9, with 8 bases matching TRBD2. The CDR3 spans 15 residues. Trimming removed 7 bases from V and 9 bases from J; junction bases left unmatched: 15. Germline lookup yields CDR1 SGDLS and CDR2 YYNGEE. CDR3 amino acids: CASALLGGGPGEQFF. The CDR3 DNA sequence: TGTGCCAGCGCCCTCCTGGGCGGGGGGCCTGGTGAGCAGTTCTTC.

The V gene is TRBV6-5, the J gene TRBJ2-3; 10 bases match TRBD1. The CDR3 runs 16 residues. Germline CDR1 MNHEY, CDR2 SVGAGI. With 4 bases clipped from V and 4 bases from J, the junction kept 8 bases outside the gene matches. This chain's CDR3 is CASSSLGTGASDTQYF. CDR3 nucleotides: TGTGCCAGCAGTTCTCTCGGGACAGGGGCGTCAGATACGCAGTATTTT.

V usage is TRBV7-8 and J usage is TRBJ2-1; TRBD2 matches at 12 bases. Germline assignment: CDR1 SGHVS and CDR2 FQNEAQ. The V segment lost 2 bases and the J segment 8 bases; nucleotides outside the gene matches: 4. This CDR3 comprises 15 residues. CDR3 residues: CASSLLAGGRHEQFF. As DNA, the CDR3 is TGTGCCAGCAGCTTACTAGCGGGGGGGCGCCATGAGCAGTTCTTC.

The gene calls are TRBV7-9 and TRBJ2-2; D gene uncertain. Trimming removed 6 bases at V and 3 bases at J, with 14 bases between. Germline lookup yields CDR1 SEHNR and CDR2 FQNEAQ (reference sequence). The CDR3 has 15 amino acids. As DNA, the CDR3 is TGTGCCAGCAGACCTCTGGTCGCCGACACCGGGGAGCTGTTTTTT. It specifies CASRPLVADTGELFF. The variable domain in full, completed from reference TRBV7-9 and TRBJ2-2, reads DTGVSQNPRHKITKRGQNVTFRCDPISEHNRLYWYRQTLGQGPEFLTYFQNEAQLEKSRLLSDRFSAERPKGSFSTLEIQRTEQGDSAMYLCASRPLVADTGELFFGEGSRLTVL.